Listed here are 10 T cell receptor beta chains from one sample, sequenced in a study of cytotoxic CD8 clonotypes in ibrutinib-treated CLL. The table came from immunoSEQ multiplex PCR; TCRdb's copy has only in-frame clones and leaves some out. The sample shows roughly 24,000 clones, 78% of them seen only once. The material was PBMCs, obtained before ibrutinib treatment. These receptors all come from a human donor with chronic lymphocytic leukemia.

Only a few counts were recorded for this clone. This rearrangement joins TRBV18 to TRBJ2-5, with no clear D. Germline CDR1 and CDR2: KGHSH and LQKENI. V shed 1 base and J shed 5 bases, with 11 bases lying between them. The CDR3 length is 14 residues. CDR3 DNA: TGTGCCAGCTCACCACGCAGGCCTGGGGAGACCCAGTACTTC. This translates into CASSPRRPGETQYF.

The chain links TRBV5-6 to TRBJ2-6; the match to TRBD1 covers 7 bases. CDR3 length: 17 amino acids. Per germline, CDR1 SGHDT and CDR2 YYEEEE. V was clipped by 2 bases and J by 0 bases; unmatched bases: 5. DNA of the CDR3: TGTGCCAGCAGCTTACAGGGGACCATCTCTGGGGCCAACGTCCTGACTTTC. It codes for CASSLQGTISGANVLTF.

The J gene is TRBJ2-5, the V gene TRBV4-1; D is undetermined. The germline gives CDR1 MGHRA, CDR2 YSYEKL. Trimming took 0 bases from V and 6 from J, leaving 20 bases between them. The CDR3 is 17 amino acids. CDR3 nucleotide sequence: TGCGCCAGCAGCCAAGACGGAATCGAGGCTATTAGTCAGACCCAGTACTTC. Protein: CASSQDGIEAISQTQYF.

This clone has more than one count but fewer than ten. The chain couples TRBV2 to TRBJ1-5; D unresolved. V gave up 2 bases and J gave up 5 bases, with 13 bases separating them. The CDR3 extends over 15 amino acids. Germline V CDR1 and CDR2: SNHLY, FYNNEI. The CDR3 here is CASSEQTIKDQPQHF. DNA of the CDR3: TGTGCCAGCAGTGAACAGACAATTAAGGATCAGCCCCAGCATTTT.

V usage is TRBV2 and J usage is TRBJ2-3; D is undetermined. The V end lost 6 bases, the J end lost 2 bases, and 9 bases lay between the germline ends. The CDR3 spans 13 residues. Germline assignment: CDR1 SNHLY and CDR2 FYNNEI. CDR3 bases: TGTGCCAGCAGAGATGGTGTCACAGATACGCAGTATTTT. Its protein product is CASRDGVTDTQYF.

The rearrangement uses TRBV6-5 and TRBJ2-1; D is unresolved. CDR1 is MNHEY and CDR2 is SVGAGI in the germline V gene. The CDR3 is 14 amino acids. Trimming removed 0 bases from V and 9 bases from J, with 12 bases in between. The CDR3 here is CASSYSARYGEQFF. The DNA for the CDR3 is TGTGCCAGCAGTTACTCTGCTAGGTACGGTGAGCAGTTCTTC.

This clone was observed a handful of times. V usage is TRBV11-1 and J usage is TRBJ2-7; TRBD1 matches 8 bases. V shed 5 bases, J shed 2 bases, and the junction held 8 bases outside the gene matches. CDR1 and CDR2 from the germline V gene are SGHAT and FQDESV (reference sequence). The CDR3 runs to 15 residues. The CDR3 loop reads CASSLDGTGPYEQYF. The CDR3 DNA reads TGTGCCAGCAGCCTGGATGGGACAGGACCCTACGAGCAGTACTTC.

The sample holds a few counts of this clone. The rearrangement uses TRBV19 and TRBJ1-5; 8 nucleotides agree with TRBD1. Losses at the gene ends were 4 bases for V and 4 bases for J; bases not matched to a gene: 6. Germline CDR1 reads LNHDA; CDR2 reads SQIVND (reference sequence). This CDR3 is built from 15 residues. CDR3 DNA: TGTGCCAGTAGTACAGGACAGGGTCGGAATCAGCCCCAGCATTTT. The encoded protein is CASSTGQGRNQPQHF.

The genes are TRBV28 and TRBJ2-4; the D gene is possibly TRBD2 (5 bases). V shed 0 bases and J shed 4 bases, with 7 bases lying between them. Germline V gene data show CDR1 as MDHEN and CDR2 as SYDVKM. The CDR3 loop spans 14 amino acids. CDR3 DNA: TGTGCCAGCAGTTTATGGGGAGAAAAAAACATTCAGTACTTC. It codes for CASSLWGEKNIQYF.

The chain has TRBV6-1 and TRBJ1-5; no clear D. V was pared by 2 bases and J by 5 bases, with 13 bases between. This CDR3 comprises 15 residues. The germline V gene encodes CDR1 MNHNS and CDR2 SASEGT. CDR3 DNA sequence: TGTGCCAGCAGTGAATATGGGTACGGCGATCAGCCCCAGCATTTT. It is translated as CASSEYGYGDQPQHF.